These 4 T cell receptor beta chains came from one sample sequenced in a study of early T cells in non-severe SARS-CoV-2 infection. TCRdb re-called the 5' RACE reads through MiXCR, storing one row per CDR3 protein. The table shows 30,000 to 35,000 distinct CDR3 sequences, with about 5% occurring only once. Sequencing was carried out using whole blood. The receptors derive from an adult who was a healthcare worker with PCR-confirmed SARS-CoV-2 infection or an uninfected control (not recorded which).

This clonotype was recorded many times. This rearrangement joins TRBV3-1 to TRBJ2-2; no firm D call. CDR1 is LGHDT and CDR2 is YNNKEL in the germline V gene (reference sequence). V was shortened by 3 bases and J by 1 base, with 9 bases between the two germline ends. The CDR3 is 15 residues long. CDR3 nucleotides: TGTGCCAGCAGCCAGAGTGAAGGGAACACCGGGGAGCTGTTTTTT. It encodes CASSQSEGNTGELFF.

This clonotype was observed many times. The rearrangement uses TRBV12-3 or TRBV12-4 and TRBJ1-5; the D is unclear. Between the trimmed V and J ends, which lost 3 bases and 3 bases, there was a span of 3 bases. CDR3 length: 12 amino acids. CDR3 in DNA: TGTGCCAGCAGTTTCAACAATCAGCCCCAGCATTTT. It encodes CASSFNNQPQHF.

In its sample, this clonotype was seen many times. This chain connects TRBV12-3 or TRBV12-4 to TRBJ1-4; D is perhaps TRBD1 (5 bases). V dropped 7 bases and J dropped 0 bases, with 12 bases sitting between them. This CDR3 comprises 15 residues. The CDR3 DNA is TGTGCCAGCAACGAGGACACTTCAACTAATGAAAAACTGTTTTTT. The encoded protein is CASNEDTSTNEKLFF.

V and J are TRBV29-1 and TRBJ1-3, with unresolved D. Trimming left V 3 bases short and J 0 bases short, with 9 bases between. The germline V gene has CDR1 SQVTM and CDR2 ANQGSEA. There are 14 residues in the CDR3. The CDR3 nucleotides are TGCAGCGTTGATCCTGGGAGCTCTGGAAACACCATATATTTT. This sequence encodes CSVDPGSSGNTIYF.